The clone carrying this TCR beta chain was seen only a few times. Its matching antigen is unknown. Naivety among CD8 cells was defined by CD45RO negativity and positive CCR7 selection, thereby excluding terminally differentiated effector memory CD45RA+ cells. Adults of Caucasian background living in Nashville, Tennessee made up all donors. This CDR3 has 12 amino acids. The germline V gene has CDR1 SEHNR and CDR2 FQNEAQ (reference sequence). V dropped 1 base and J dropped 6 bases, with 6 bases sitting between them. The source of the sample is a study of shared clonotypes between healthy human individuals. Study results and limitations: The study found about 5% of naive CD4 clonotypes shared across a few donors. Among the subsets, naive ones generally showed larger estimated richness than memory ones.

Sequencing was performed with immunoSEQ multiplex PCR; in TCRdb, only in-frame clones are kept and a portion is missing. The table has millions of clones, about 93% seen once. The J gene is TRBJ1-2, the V gene TRBV7-9; D uncertain. The TCR originated in a man younger than 30 in good health. Some clones in this sample may be carry-over from other donors' samples. Sequencing was performed on naive CD8+ T cells from PBMCs. This CDR3 is CASSLDGDGYTF. CDR3 sequence (DNA): TGTGCCAGCAGCTTAGACGGGGATGGCTACACCTTC.